This T cell receptor (beta chain) was identified during a study of blood T cell repertoires in COVID-19. Study summary: The samples span acute and convalescent COVID-19 from the United States, Italy and Spain. PBMCs, B-cell-depleted T cells, or T cells were the source of the cDNA or gDNA that made up the material.

The CDR3 extends over 14 amino acids. Germline V gene lookup returns CDR1 DFQATT and CDR2 SNEGSKA (reference sequence). V was pared by 3 bases and J by 2 bases, with 3 bases of the junction left unmatched. The Seattle patients joined while their infection was active and were tracked longitudinally afterward. How the authors handled the data: Amplification with reference gene primers provided the estimates of nucleated cell counts. Sequencing used immunoSEQ multiplex PCR; TCRdb keeps in-frame clones, though not all of them. V and J calls and clone size are those listed in that table; D and trimming were worked out from the DNA. This table holds roughly 240,000 clones, approximately 85% found once. This clone was observed a handful of times.

The rearrangement uses TRBV20-1 and TRBJ2-2, with 7 nucleotides matching TRBD2. The specimen was peripheral blood. This TCR came from a woman of 80 years or more with COVID-19, enrolled during active disease. This CDR3 reads CSASRGGNTGELFF. For the CDR3, the DNA is TGCAGTGCTAGTCGCGGGGGAAACACCGGGGAGCTGTTTTTT.